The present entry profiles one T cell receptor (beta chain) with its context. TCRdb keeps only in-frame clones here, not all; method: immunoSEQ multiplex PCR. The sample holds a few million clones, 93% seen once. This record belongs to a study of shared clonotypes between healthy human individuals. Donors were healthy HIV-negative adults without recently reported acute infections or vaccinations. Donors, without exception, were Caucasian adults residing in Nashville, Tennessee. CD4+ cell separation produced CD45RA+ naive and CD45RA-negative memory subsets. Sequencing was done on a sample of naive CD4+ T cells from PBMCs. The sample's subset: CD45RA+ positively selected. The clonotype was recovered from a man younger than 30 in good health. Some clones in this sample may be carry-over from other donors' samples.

The CDR3 sequence is CASSLEWEVSYEQYF. CDR3 coding DNA: TGTGCCAGCAGCTTAGAGTGGGAGGTCTCCTACGAGCAGTACTTC. This sequence joins TRBV7-2 and TRBJ2-7; D possibly corresponds to TRBD2 (6 bases). Trimming pared 1 base from V and 0 bases from J, leaving 10 bases between. CDR3 length: 15 amino acids. CDR1 is SGHTA and CDR2 is FQGNSA in the germline V gene.